Each of the 2 T cell receptor beta chains below was sequenced from the same sample in a study of T cells in Graves' hyperthyroidism and ophthalmopathy. Regions amplified from RNA transcripts were the TCR beta CDR3 regions. During a first-round RT-PCR of the TCR CDR3, the HTBI primer set was used. TCRdb called the multiplex PCR reads again in MiXCR, with one record for every CDR3 protein. The profile shows 550,000 to 700,000 distinct CDR3 sequences, 14% to 15% of them singletons. Sequencing input: blood. These receptors all stem from a woman aged 40 to 49 with Graves' ophthalmopathy.

This clonotype was recorded many times. The rearrangement uses TRBV19 and TRBJ1-2; D uncertain. Trimming shortened V by 3 bases and J by 4 bases, and 15 bases separated the two germline ends. The CDR3 consists of 15 residues. Looked up from germline, CDR1 is LNHDA and CDR2 is SQIVND (reference sequence). The CDR3 loop is CASSISVGSIYGYTF. DNA of the CDR3: TGTGCCAGTAGTATCAGCGTGGGAAGTATCTATGGCTACACCTTC.

This clonotype was detected ten times or more. The chain employs TRBV7-9 and TRBJ1-5; D unclear. Germline V gene sequence: CDR1 SEHNR, CDR2 FQNEAQ (reference sequence). The CDR3 covers 14 residues. The V and J ends lost 5 bases and 3 bases respectively, with 11 bases between them. In DNA, the CDR3 is TGTGCCAGCAGCCGCGGAGGATACAATCAGCCCCAGCATTTT. It codes for CASSRGGYNQPQHF.